The 21 T cell receptor beta chains presented below share a single source sample, sequenced in a study of blood T cell repertoires in COVID-19. Some clones are missing from TCRdb's copy, which holds only in-frame ones; the method was immunoSEQ multiplex PCR. The sample contains more than 95,000 clones, around 89% of which appear only once. The sequenced material came from peripheral blood. Source of these receptors: a human donor in a cohort sampled during active COVID-19.

This sequence joins TRBV7-2 and TRBJ2-1; maybe TRBD2 (6 bases). Per germline, CDR1 SGHTA and CDR2 FQGNSA. This CDR3 spans 15 amino acids. The ends were cut back, 4 bases at V and 7 bases at J, with 17 bases in the middle. The DNA of the CDR3 is TGTGCCAGCAGCTGGGGGGTCGGTAGCAGTAATGAGCAGTTCTTC. It is translated as CASSWGVGSSNEQFF.

The gene calls are TRBV11-3 and TRBJ2-7; TRBD2 matches at 9 bases. Losses at the gene ends were 4 bases for V and 2 bases for J; bases not matched to a gene: 3. This CDR3 spans 14 amino acids. Germline V gene data show CDR1 as SGHNT and CDR2 as YENEEA. The CDR3 here is CASSSGTSPYEQYF. The CDR3 DNA reads TGTGCCAGCAGCTCCGGGACTAGCCCCTACGAGCAGTACTTC.

The V gene is TRBV24-1, the J gene TRBJ2-5, with D perhaps TRBD2 (7 bases). The length of the CDR3 is 14 residues. The germline gives CDR1 KGHDR, CDR2 SFDVKD. Trimming removed 3 bases from V and 4 bases from J, with 11 bases in between. The CDR3 loop reads CATSDVGGGETQYF. In nucleotides, the CDR3 is TGTGCCACCAGTGATGTAGGGGGGGGAGAGACCCAGTACTTC.

This chain joins TRBV5-6 and TRBJ2-7; 10 bases fit TRBD1. The J segment lost 4 bases and the V segment lost 1 base, leaving 8 bases of the junction unmatched. Germline lookup yields CDR1 SGHDT and CDR2 YYEEEE. This CDR3 comprises 16 residues. CDR3 sequence: CASSLRIGTGAYEQYF. Here the CDR3 DNA reads TGTGCCAGCAGCTTGCGGATTGGGACAGGGGCATACGAGCAGTACTTC.

The chain recombines TRBV5-1 with TRBJ2-1, with D possibly being TRBD2 (6 bases). This CDR3 comprises 17 residues. Germline CDR1 is SGHRS and CDR2 is YFSETQ. V lost 4 bases to trimming and J lost 0 bases, with 17 bases between them. In DNA, the CDR3 is TGCGCCAGCAGCCCCTCGATGGACGGGAGCTCCTACAATGAGCAGTTCTTC. Encoded protein: CASSPSMDGSSYNEQFF. The whole variable domain, filled in from reference TRBV5-1 and TRBJ2-1, reads KAGVTQTPRYLIKTRGQQVTLSCSPISGHRSVSWYQQTPGQGLQFLFEYFSETQRNKGNFPGRFSGRQFSNSRSEMNVSTLELGDSALYLCASSPSMDGSSYNEQFFGPGTRLTVL.

This chain links TRBV9 with TRBJ2-7; TRBD2 aligns across 11 bases. Germline CDR1 and CDR2: SGDLS and YYNGEE. The CDR3 sequence is 17 residues long. With 3 bases clipped from V and 4 bases from J, the junction kept 12 bases outside the gene matches. Here the CDR3 reads CASSATSGSVSGYEQYF. CDR3 nucleotide sequence: TGTGCCAGCAGCGCTACTAGCGGGAGCGTGTCTGGGTACGAGCAGTACTTC.

The genes are TRBV15 and TRBJ2-7; tentative D call: TRBD1 (5 bases). The germline CDR1 and CDR2 sequences are LNHNV and YYDKDF (reference sequence). The length of the CDR3 is 14 residues. Trimming took off 0 bases at V and 1 base at J, with 7 bases between the two ends. The chain's CDR3 is CATSRDQGSYEQYF. DNA of the CDR3: TGTGCCACCAGCAGAGATCAGGGATCCTACGAGCAGTACTTC.

This chain links TRBV28 with TRBJ1-1, with a possible D match to TRBD1 (5 bases). The V end was cut by 1 base, the J end by 5 bases, with 11 bases between. Per germline, CDR1 MDHEN and CDR2 SYDVKM. The CDR3 covers 14 residues. The CDR3 bases are TGTGCCAGCAGTTTATCCGGGGGGATGACTGAAGCTTTCTTT. It yields the protein CASSLSGGMTEAFF.

The chain combines TRBV5-1 with TRBJ1-1; D might be TRBD1 (6 bases). Germline V CDR1 and CDR2: SGHRS, YFSETQ. V dropped 3 bases and J dropped 9 bases, with 12 bases sitting between them. The CDR3 has 12 residues. The CDR3 sequence: CASSSGHPKAFF. The CDR3 DNA reads as TGCGCCAGCAGCTCGGGACACCCTAAAGCTTTCTTT.

The chain carries TRBV7-6 and TRBJ1-2, with D possibly being TRBD1 (5 bases). V gave up 0 bases and J gave up 5 bases, with 10 bases separating them. Germline loops: CDR1 SGHVS, CDR2 FNYEAQ. The CDR3 totals 14 residues. CDR3 in amino acids: CASSLASGGYGYTF. The CDR3 bases are TGTGCCAGCAGCTTAGCGAGCGGGGGATATGGCTACACCTTC.

The chain combines TRBV7-6 with TRBJ2-2, with 10 bases aligning to TRBD2. The V segment lost 1 base and the J segment 0 bases; nucleotides outside the gene matches: 5. From germline, CDR1 is SGHVS and CDR2 FNYEAQ. CDR3 size: 18 residues. For the CDR3, the DNA is TGTGCCAGCAGCTTAGAAATTGGGACTAGCGCGAACACCGGGGAGCTGTTTTTT. Residues: CASSLEIGTSANTGELFF. The variable domain in full, with the rest retrieved from reference TRBV7-6 and TRBJ2-2, is GAGVSQSPRYKVTKRGQDVALRCDPISGHVSLYWYRQALGQGPEFLTYFNYEAQQDKSGLPNDRFSAERPEGSISTLTIQRTEQRDSAMYRCASSLEIGTSANTGELFFGEGSRLTVL.

Turning to this clone: The sample has other DNA sequences that encode this CDR3 too. This rearrangement joins TRBV29-1 to TRBJ1-1; D not certain. V gave up 4 bases and J gave up 4 bases, with 10 bases separating them. CDR1 is SQVTM, CDR2 ANQGSEA, per germline. The CDR3 has 12 residues. CDR3 DNA sequence: TGCAGCGTTGTGAAGGGAGGCACTGAAGCTTTCTTT. This translates into CSVVKGGTEAFF.

The table lists this clone with a few counts. The chain uses TRBV5-6 and TRBJ2-3; no firm D call. Trimming removed 2 bases from V and 2 bases from J, with 6 bases in between. CDR1 SGHDT and CDR2 YYEEEE come from the germline V gene. The CDR3 has 13 amino acids. CDR3 sequence reads: CASSLSSTDTQYF. For the CDR3, the DNA is TGTGCCAGCAGCTTATCCTCCACAGATACGCAGTATTTT. The full variable domain, rest sourced from reference TRBV5-6 and TRBJ2-3, is DAGVTQSPTHLIKTRGQQVTLRCSPKSGHDTVSWYQQALGQGPQFIFQYYEEEERQRGNFPDRFSGHQFPNYSSELNVNALLLGDSALYLCASSLSSTDTQYFGPGTRLTVL.

The rearrangement joins TRBV5-1 to TRBJ2-6; no definite D call. Per germline, CDR1 SGHRS and CDR2 YFSETQ. The CDR3 contains 14 residues. V was clipped by 6 bases and J by 2 bases, with 9 bases between them. Here the CDR3 reads CASTSGAGANVLTF. The DNA of the CDR3 is TGCGCCAGCACTTCTGGAGCTGGGGCCAACGTCCTGACTTTC.

The chain recombines TRBV5-1 with TRBJ2-2; D gene ambiguous. CDR1 SGHRS and CDR2 YFSETQ come from the germline V gene. The CDR3 is 13 amino acids. The V and J ends lost 0 bases and 6 bases respectively, with 6 bases between them. DNA of the CDR3: TGCGCCAGCAGCTTGGGGGCCTCCGGGGAGCTGTTTTTT. Its translation: CASSLGASGELFF.

The J gene is TRBJ2-1, the V gene TRBV7-9, with a tentative D call TRBD2 (7 bases). Trimming cost V 5 bases and J 2 bases, with 19 bases left between them. The CDR3 has 17 residues. Germline values: CDR1 SEHNR, CDR2 FQNEAQ (reference sequence). CDR3 bases: TGTGCCAGCAGCCGAATGAGGGGGGGGACCACCTACAATGAGCAGTTCTTC. Translation gives CASSRMRGGTTYNEQFF. Looking up the rest from reference TRBV7-9 and TRBJ2-1 gives the full variable domain: DTGVSQNPRHKITKRGQNVTFRCDPISEHNRLYWYRQTLGQGPEFLTYFQNEAQLEKSRLLSDRFSAERPKGSFSTLEIQRTEQGDSAMYLCASSRMRGGTTYNEQFFGPGTRLTVL.

The chain is built from TRBV2 and TRBJ2-1; D possibly corresponds to TRBD2 (6 bases). V lost 3 bases and J 10 bases, leaving 19 bases between the germline ends. Per the germline V gene, CDR1 is SNHLY and CDR2 is FYNNEI. The CDR3 loop spans 15 amino acids. CDR3 sequence: CASSEGGGQFQEQFF. The CDR3 DNA reads TGTGCCAGCAGTGAGGGGGGAGGTCAATTTCAAGAGCAGTTCTTC.

The rearrangement joins TRBV4-1 to TRBJ2-3; TRBD2 is a possible D gene (7 bases). V was clipped by 0 bases and J by 4 bases, with 20 bases between them. The CDR3 contains 18 residues. The germline V gene encodes CDR1 MGHRA and CDR2 YSYEKL. The CDR3 nucleotides read TGCGCCAGCAGCCAAGAAGGTCCGAGGGGGGGCTCAGCAGATACGCAGTATTTT. It codes for CASSQEGPRGGSADTQYF.

This sequence joins TRBV19 and TRBJ2-2; D is perhaps TRBD2 (5 bases). Deletions cut 7 bases from V and 9 bases from J, with 15 bases between. Germline lookup yields CDR1 LNHDA and CDR2 SQIVND (reference sequence). The CDR3 runs 13 residues. The DNA of the CDR3 is TGTGCCAGTAATCTGGACTCCGGTAGGGAGCTGTTTTTT. This gives the protein CASNLDSGRELFF.

V and J are TRBV5-6 and TRBJ1-2, with 11 bases identical to TRBD1. The J segment lost 4 bases and the V segment lost 3 bases, leaving 8 bases of the junction unmatched. Germline assignment: CDR1 SGHDT and CDR2 YYEEEE. This CDR3 contains 16 residues. CDR3 nucleotide sequence: TGTGCCAGCAGCTCCCCCGGGACAGGGGGATTCTATGGCTACACCTTC. Protein product: CASSSPGTGGFYGYTF.

The chain joins TRBV5-1 to TRBJ2-7; TRBD2 aligns across 7 bases. V shed 4 bases, J shed 2 bases, and the junction held 9 bases outside the gene matches. Germline V gene lookup returns CDR1 SGHRS and CDR2 YFSETQ. This CDR3 contains 15 residues. The CDR3: CASSRGGGPTYEQYF. The CDR3 nucleotides read TGCGCCAGCAGCCGCGGGGGTGGGCCCACCTACGAGCAGTACTTC. The variable domain in full, completed from reference TRBV5-1 and TRBJ2-7, reads KAGVTQTPRYLIKTRGQQVTLSCSPISGHRSVSWYQQTPGQGLQFLFEYFSETQRNKGNFPGRFSGRQFSNSRSEMNVSTLELGDSALYLCASSRGGGPTYEQYFGPGTRLTVT.